This TCR beta chain appears in the sequencing data of a study of T-cell reconstitution after alpha-beta-depleted transplantation in children. Germline values: CDR1 LGHDT, CDR2 YNNKEL (reference sequence). The CDR3 contains 15 residues. V was cut by 2 bases and J by 2 bases, with 13 bases left in between. Ten or more counts support this clonotype. Preparing the TCRbeta library involved the use of unique molecular identifiers. TCRdb processed the PCR reads anew with MiXCR; each CDR3 protein has one entry. The table includes roughly 490,000 distinct CDR3 sequences, approximately 10% detected once. The specimen was PBMCs, mostly from graft donor cells, collected 180 days after TCRalphabeta/CD19-depleted stem cell transplant. The TCR comes from a female patient younger than 10 who had a stem cell transplant for aplastic anemia, so the T cells may come from the graft donor. The gene calls are TRBV3-1 and TRBJ2-7; TRBD2 might be the D (6 bases). The CDR3 DNA follows: TGTGCCAGCAGCCAACAGCCGGGAGCCCCCTACGAGCAGTACTTC. As protein: CASSQQPGAPYEQYF.